Given below is one T cell receptor (beta chain) in context. The antigen is not known. The CDR3 is made up of 12 amino acids. V was trimmed by 2 bases and J by 7 bases, leaving 8 bases between them. Per the germline V gene, CDR1 is DFQATT and CDR2 is SNEGSKA (reference sequence). The data were taken from a study of T-cell memory formation after mild COVID-19. Study-level information: TCR clustering was largely donor specific.

General study findings and limits: Clones that got smaller from day 15 to 85 had even CD4/CD8, while clones growing later tipped toward CD4+. Shrinking CD4+ clones resided mostly in CM and EM, and CD8+ ones in EMRA. Researchers found some responding clones in pre-infection memory, a sign that cross-reactive memory joined.

TCRdb recomputed calls from the 5' RACE reads with MiXCR, one row per CDR3 protein. The sample shows about 250,000 distinct CDR3 sequences, about a sixth of them seen only once. Sequenced material: PBMCs or a T cell subset sorted from them (not recorded which). The sequence derives from a man between 18 and 29 years old who had mild COVID-19 (a few samples of this study predate the infection). Cell type and time point are not known. This chain uses TRBV20-1 with TRBJ2-2; D ambiguous. The CDR3 reads CSARSASGELFF. Written as DNA, the CDR3 is TGCAGTGCTAGATCAGCAAGCGGGGAGCTGTTTTTT.